The 2 T cell receptor beta chains listed next were all sequenced from one sample in a study of T cells in Graves' hyperthyroidism and ophthalmopathy. It was RNA transcripts that yielded the amplified TCR beta CDR3 regions. HTBI primers were employed in a first-round RT-PCR of the TCR CDR3. TCRdb processed the multiplex PCR reads anew with MiXCR; each CDR3 protein has one entry. The repertoire includes approximately 620,000 distinct CDR3 sequences, roughly 14% of them detected once, and more than 5% sits in the top ten. Sequenced input: blood. Receptors were obtained from a woman in her 30s with Graves' hyperthyroidism that later progressed to Graves' ophthalmopathy.

This chain links TRBV5-4 with TRBJ1-1; unclear D gene. Germline V gene data show CDR1 as SGHNT and CDR2 as YYREEE (reference sequence). The germline V and J ends were trimmed by 1 base and 4 bases, with 11 bases remaining between them. This CDR3 has 14 amino acids. CDR3 amino acids: CASSLSGRFTEAFF. The CDR3 DNA reads TGTGCCAGCAGCTTGTCCGGGCGCTTCACTGAAGCTTTCTTT.

This clonotype appeared many times. The chain couples TRBV7-9 to TRBJ2-2, with D perhaps TRBD1 or TRBD2 (6 bases each). This CDR3 region has 18 residues. CDR1 is SEHNR and CDR2 is FQNEAQ in the germline V gene (reference sequence). V was cut by 6 bases and J by 0 bases, with 20 bases left in between. The CDR3 loop is CASSSSPGALTNTGELFF. The CDR3 DNA reads as TGTGCCAGCAGTTCCTCTCCGGGGGCGCTGACGAACACCGGGGAGCTGTTTTTT.